Following are 22 T cell receptor beta chains from one sample sequenced in a study of T cell responses to AZD1222 COVID-19 vaccine. Profiling relied on immunoSEQ multiplex PCR, and the TCRdb table lists in-frame clones only, not all of them. The sample holds about 150,000 clones, about 93% seen once. The source was peripheral blood, collected on day 0 of AZD1222 vaccination. The source is an adult in good health.

The chain carries TRBV6-6 and TRBJ2-1; 8 nucleotides match TRBD2. Looked up from germline, CDR1 is MNHNY and CDR2 is SVGAGI (reference sequence). This CDR3 has 16 residues. V lost 0 bases to trimming and J lost 5 bases; unmatched junction nucleotides: 6. DNA of the CDR3: TGTGCCAGCAGTTACTCTTGGGCAGCGGGGGACAATGAGCAGTTCTTC. This gives the protein CASSYSWAAGDNEQFF.

The genes are TRBV11-2 and TRBJ1-6; TRBD1 matches 11 bases. Looked up from germline, CDR1 is SGHAT and CDR2 is FQNNGV. Trimming at V came to 4 bases and at J to 9 bases, leaving 8 bases not matched to a gene. CDR3 size: 16 residues. The chain's CDR3 is CASSSRTGGFRSPLHF. CDR3 DNA sequence: TGTGCCAGCAGCTCAAGGACAGGGGGCTTTCGTTCACCCCTCCACTTT.

The chain recombines TRBV27 with TRBJ1-5; D unclear. Looked up from germline, CDR1 is MNHEY and CDR2 is SMNVEV (reference sequence). The CDR3 sequence is 14 residues long. Trimming pared 3 bases from V and 4 bases from J, leaving 10 bases between. Here the CDR3 reads CASSFAGWNQPQHF. CDR3 bases: TGTGCCAGCAGTTTTGCGGGATGGAATCAGCCCCAGCATTTT.

The rearrangement uses TRBV12-3 or TRBV12-4 and TRBJ1-4; D is possibly TRBD1 (5 bases). V was pared by 6 bases and J by 4 bases, with 6 bases between. There are 12 residues in the CDR3. In nucleotides, the CDR3 is TGTGCCAGCAGGGGGGGTAATGAAAAACTGTTTTTT. Residues: CASRGGNEKLFF.

This clone was counted a single time. The chain couples TRBV7-3 to TRBJ1-2; D might be TRBD1 (6 bases). Germline values: CDR1 SGHTA, CDR2 FQGTGA. Trimming left V 5 bases short and J 0 bases short, with 13 bases between. The CDR3 consists of 15 residues. In DNA, the CDR3 is TGTGCCAGCAGCCAAAACGGGGGCGCTAACTATGGCTACACCTTC. This encodes CASSQNGGANYGYTF. The whole variable domain, remainder taken from reference TRBV7-3 and TRBJ1-2, is GAGVSQTPSNKVTEKGKYVELRCDPISGHTALYWYRQSLGQGPEFLIYFQGTGAADDSGLPNDRFFAVRPEGSVSTLKIQRTERGDSAVYLCASSQNGGANYGYTFGSGTRLTVV.

The V gene is TRBV4-2, the J gene TRBJ2-3; 11 bases match TRBD2. The CDR3 length is 19 residues. Germline-derived CDR1 and CDR2 are LGHNA and YNFKEQ. V shed 1 base, J shed 6 bases, and the junction held 15 bases outside the gene matches. The CDR3 loop reads CASSQVSLLAGGQTDTQYF. CDR3 coding DNA: TGTGCCAGCAGCCAAGTTTCCCTATTAGCGGGGGGGCAGACGGATACGCAGTATTTT.

The V gene is TRBV29-1, the J gene TRBJ2-1, with TRBD1 matching 10 bases. Germline V gives CDR1 SQVTM, CDR2 ANQGSEA. The trim removed 6 bases at V and 5 bases at J, leaving 7 bases unmatched. CDR3 length equals 14 residues. This CDR3 is CSVRDRGFDNEQFF. DNA of the CDR3: TGCAGCGTGAGGGACAGGGGCTTCGACAATGAGCAGTTCTTC.

The chain recombines TRBV13 with TRBJ1-2, with D unclear. The germline V and J ends were trimmed by 4 bases and 2 bases, with 5 bases remaining between them. The CDR3 is 12 amino acids. Germline V gene lookup returns CDR1 PRHDT and CDR2 FYEKMQ (reference sequence). CDR3 in DNA: TGTGCCAGCAGCTGGGGAAACTATGGCTACACCTTC. This encodes CASSWGNYGYTF.

This clone was detected a few times. The chain combines TRBV30 with TRBJ2-7; D unclear. Per germline, CDR1 GTSNPN and CDR2 SVGIG (reference sequence). The V end was cut by 1 base, the J end by 5 bases, with 6 bases between. The CDR3 has 11 residues. The DNA for the CDR3 is TGTGCCTGGAGTGAAAGAAACGAGCAGTACTTC. Encoded protein: CAWSERNEQYF. The full variable domain, its missing parts supplied by reference TRBV30 and TRBJ2-7, is SQTIHQWPATLVQPVGSPLSLECTVEGTSNPNLYWYRQAAGRGLQLLFYSVGIGQISSEVPQNLSASRPQDRQFILSSKKLLLSDSGFYLCAWSERNEQYFGPGTRLTVT.

The J gene is TRBJ1-1, the V gene TRBV18, with D possibly being TRBD1 (5 bases). The length of the CDR3 is 13 residues. The V end lost 4 bases, the J end lost 4 bases, and 10 bases lay between the germline ends. Germline V gives CDR1 KGHSH, CDR2 LQKENI. The DNA of the CDR3 is TGTGCCAGCTCACGTGAGGGGAGCACTGAAGCTTTCTTT. Translating it yields CASSREGSTEAFF.

The chain links TRBV9 to TRBJ1-5, with TRBD1 matching over 7 bases. The germline gives CDR1 SGDLS, CDR2 YYNGEE. The V gene end was trimmed by 4 bases and the J gene end by 3 bases; junction bases not matched to a gene: 4. There are 14 residues in the CDR3. DNA for the CDR3: TGTGCCAGCAGCCGCACAGGGGCCAATCAGCCCCAGCATTTT. It encodes CASSRTGANQPQHF. Drawing the rest from reference TRBV9 and TRBJ1-5, the complete variable domain is DSGVTQTPKHLITATGQRVTLRCSPRSGDLSVYWYQQSLDQGLQFLIQYYNGEERAKGNILERFSAQQFPDLHSELNLSSLELGDSALYFCASSRTGANQPQHFGDGTRLSIL.

The V gene is TRBV24-1, the J gene TRBJ2-1; 9 bases align to TRBD1. The V gene's germline CDR1 is KGHDR and CDR2 SFDVKD. V lost 3 bases, J lost 7 bases, and 12 bases stayed unmatched. The CDR3 consists of 17 residues. CDR3 residues: CATSDPRPGQGLNEQFF. DNA for the CDR3: TGTGCCACCAGTGATCCGAGGCCGGGACAGGGTTTGAATGAGCAGTTCTTC.

The gene calls are TRBV7-2 and TRBJ1-1, with D unclear. The V gene lost 2 bases and the J gene lost 6 bases, with 10 bases spanning the gap. This CDR3 spans 13 amino acids. Germline assignment: CDR1 SGHTA and CDR2 FQGNSA. The CDR3 bases are TGTGCCAGCAGCTTAACCCCCCGCTCTGAAGCTTTCTTT. Protein product: CASSLTPRSEAFF.

This chain links TRBV5-6 with TRBJ2-7; D is perhaps TRBD1 or TRBD2 (5 bases each). The CDR3 loop spans 14 amino acids. V was cut by 2 bases and J by 2 bases, with 11 bases left in between. CDR1 is SGHDT, CDR2 YYEEEE, per germline. The CDR3 nucleotides are TGTGCCAGCAGCTTTTTCGGGGCGCCCTACGAGCAGTACTTC. This sequence encodes CASSFFGAPYEQYF.

The J gene is TRBJ2-7, the V gene TRBV7-9; TRBD2 might be the D (5 bases). The CDR3 is 14 amino acids. Germline CDR1 and CDR2: SEHNR and FQNEAQ (reference sequence). V lost 5 bases to trimming and J lost 6 bases, with 17 bases between them. CDR3 in DNA: TGTGCCAGCAGCGGCACCCCCGGGGTATCCGAGCAGTACTTC. This translates into CASSGTPGVSEQYF.

This clone was seen a single time. The gene calls are TRBV5-6 and TRBJ2-1; D might be TRBD1 (6 bases). Trimming removed 1 base from V and 9 bases from J, with 11 bases in between. Per germline, CDR1 SGHDT and CDR2 YYEEEE. The CDR3 runs to 13 residues. Here the CDR3 DNA reads TGTGCCAGCAGCTTGACAGGGCCTCCTGAGCAGTTCTTC. This encodes CASSLTGPPEQFF. Complete variable domain (other parts from reference TRBV5-6 and TRBJ2-1): DAGVTQSPTHLIKTRGQQVTLRCSPKSGHDTVSWYQQALGQGPQFIFQYYEEEERQRGNFPDRFSGHQFPNYSSELNVNALLLGDSALYLCASSLTGPPEQFFGPGTRLTVL.

This rearrangement joins TRBV18 to TRBJ1-6; 9 nucleotides match TRBD1. Germline trimming cut 6 bases from V and 9 bases from J; bases unmatched to any gene: 9. Germline V CDR1 and CDR2: KGHSH, LQKENI. The CDR3 is 15 amino acids. The CDR3 is CASSPPGQGISPLHF. Written as DNA, the CDR3 is TGTGCCAGCTCCCCCCCGGGACAGGGAATTTCACCCCTCCACTTT.

CDR3 sequence (DNA): TGTGCCAGCAGTTACAGGGCCCTAAGCTCTGGAAACACCATATATTTT. Translated, it gives CASSYRALSSGNTIYF. This chain joins TRBV6-5 and TRBJ1-3; no clear D. The CDR3 spans 16 residues. V lost 2 bases to trimming and J lost 0 bases, with 11 bases between them. Germline V lookup: CDR1 MNHEY, CDR2 SVGAGI.

The chain couples TRBV6-4 to TRBJ2-1; TRBD2 matches 9 bases. Losses at the gene ends were 4 bases for V and 4 bases for J; bases not matched to a gene: 5. The length of the CDR3 is 15 residues. Germline-derived CDR1 and CDR2 are MRHNA and SNTAGT. The CDR3 loop is CASSAAGGLYNEQFF. The CDR3 DNA sequence: TGTGCCAGCAGTGCAGCGGGGGGTCTTTACAATGAGCAGTTCTTC.

This chain links TRBV7-3 with TRBJ2-3; D may be TRBD1 or TRBD2 (6 bases each). The CDR3 sequence is 15 residues long. In germline, CDR1 is SGHTA, CDR2 FQGTGA. With 5 bases removed from V and 2 bases from J, the gap between germline ends came to 14 bases. CDR3 protein: CASSQGGTTTDTQYF. The CDR3 nucleotides read TGTGCCAGCAGCCAAGGGGGGACCACCACAGATACGCAGTATTTT.

This rearrangement joins TRBV30 to TRBJ1-5; weak D call: TRBD1 (5 bases). Looked up from germline, CDR1 is GTSNPN and CDR2 is SVGIG (reference sequence). This CDR3 spans 13 amino acids. Trimming cost V 1 base and J 6 bases, with 10 bases left between them. Here the CDR3 reads CAWSGGDGQPQHF. CDR3 nucleotide sequence: TGTGCCTGGAGTGGAGGGGATGGTCAGCCCCAGCATTTT.

The chain links TRBV24-1 to TRBJ2-7, with D unclear. Trimming left V 3 bases short and J 3 bases short, with 8 bases between. CDR3 length: 13 residues. The germline V gene has CDR1 KGHDR and CDR2 SFDVKD. The CDR3 reads CATSDPPYYEQYF. The DNA for the CDR3 is TGTGCCACCAGTGATCCCCCGTACTACGAGCAGTACTTC.